The clone carrying this T cell receptor (beta chain) has a handful of counts. Antigen unknown. No conserved phenylalanine or tryptophan is present at the end of the CDR3, so a read error is the likely explanation. This sample was taken from a study of immune heterogeneity within non-small cell lung tumors. Bulk tumor genomic DNA (approximately 600 ng per sample) served as template. Surgical sampling yielded several biopsies per primary tumor (spaced far apart). Patients with untreated, newly diagnosed non-small cell lung cancer underwent curative surgery. This CDR3 has 16 amino acids. V dropped 2 bases and J dropped 2 bases, with 13 bases sitting between them. Germline CDR1 LGHDT, CDR2 YNNKEL (reference sequence). The TCR beta CDR3 region underwent multiplex PCR amplification with 32 V and 13 J primers. TCRdb recomputed calls from the multiplex PCR reads with MiXCR, one row per CDR3 protein. The sample consists of around 6,700 distinct CDR3 sequences, 20% to 25% of them appearing once.

Regarding the study as a whole: Tumor sites in a patient shared identical dominant CDR3 beta clonotypes and also carried site-unique high-frequency clones.

Sequenced material: lung tumor tissue. The rearrangement links TRBV3-1 to TRBJ2-1; no definite D call. The receptor comes from a man aged 65 to 79 with non-small cell lung cancer. The CDR3 DNA reads as TGTGCCAGCAGCCAACCTACAGCAAAGGCCTACAATGAGCAGTTCCTC. Protein product: CASSQPTAKAYNEQFL.